Shown below are 13 T cell receptor beta chains from a single sample sequenced in a study of T-cell reconstitution after alpha-beta-depleted transplantation in children. Preparation of the TCRbeta library used unique molecular identifiers. TCRdb re-analysed the PCR reads in MiXCR, keeping a single row per CDR3 protein. The repertoire has about 98,000 distinct CDR3 sequences, 7.5% to 9.5% of them found once; the top ten carry roughly 15%. Specimen: PBMCs, collected before TCRalphabeta/CD19-depleted stem cell transplant. The receptors shown here come from a boy aged 2 to 10 with acute lymphoblastic leukemia, due to receive a stem cell transplant.

The V and J genes are TRBV3-1 and TRBJ2-7; the D gene could be TRBD1 or TRBD2 (7 bases each). Germline V CDR1 and CDR2: LGHDT, YNNKEL (reference sequence). Trimming cost V 1 base and J 3 bases, with 16 bases left between them. CDR3 length: 16 residues. The CDR3 DNA is TGTGCCAGCAGCCAAGTTCCTCAGGGGGGGATCTACGAGCAGTACTTC. It specifies CASSQVPQGGIYEQYF.

Ten or more counts support this clonotype. The rearrangement joins TRBV20-1 to TRBJ1-2; weak D call: TRBD1 (5 bases). Trimming shortened V by 6 bases and J by 8 bases, and 22 bases separated the two germline ends. Germline V gives CDR1 DFQATT, CDR2 SNEGSKA (reference sequence). The CDR3 spans 14 residues. For the CDR3, the DNA is TGCAGTGCCGCAACAGGCGGGGCCGCTCGCGGCTACACCTTC. Amino acid sequence: CSAATGGAARGYTF.

The chain employs TRBV5-1 and TRBJ2-2; D perhaps matches TRBD2 (6 bases). This CDR3 is 14 amino acids long. Germline loops: CDR1 SGHRS, CDR2 YFSETQ. V lost 0 bases to trimming and J lost 4 bases, with 7 bases between them. The chain's CDR3 is CASSLAGVTGELFF. The CDR3 coding sequence is TGCGCCAGCAGCTTGGCGGGGGTCACCGGGGAGCTGTTTTTT.

The chain combines TRBV10-3 with TRBJ1-4; D may be TRBD1 (5 bases). Germline CDR1 and CDR2: ENHRY and SYGVKD. V lost 6 bases and J lost 5, with 16 bases in between. The CDR3 totals 15 residues. CDR3: CAISATRDLNEKLFF. The CDR3 nucleotides read TGTGCCATCAGCGCTACCCGGGACTTAAATGAAAAACTGTTTTTT.

This clonotype occurred a few times. The chain employs TRBV24-1 and TRBJ2-3; D possibly corresponds to TRBD1 (5 bases). Germline loops: CDR1 KGHDR, CDR2 SFDVKD. Trimming pared 0 bases from V and 2 bases from J, leaving 8 bases between. CDR3 size: 15 residues. The chain's CDR3 is CATSDLETDTDTQYF. DNA of the CDR3: TGTGCCACCAGTGATTTGGAGACAGACACAGATACGCAGTATTTT.

This clonotype was observed a few times. The V call is TRBV20-1, the J call TRBJ2-7; TRBD2 is a possible D gene (5 bases). The germline V gene has CDR1 DFQATT and CDR2 SNEGSKA (reference sequence). The CDR3 is 13 amino acids. The V and J ends lost 2 bases and 5 bases respectively, with 13 bases between them. The DNA for the CDR3 is TGCAGTGCTAGACGGCCGGGGTGGGACGAGCAGTACTTC. It translates to CSARRPGWDEQYF.

The chain employs TRBV6-5 and TRBJ1-5; TRBD1 is a possible D gene (6 bases). V lost 4 bases and J 0 bases, leaving 22 bases between the germline ends. The CDR3 loop spans 19 amino acids. Germline V gene sequence: CDR1 MNHEY, CDR2 SVGAGI. CDR3 sequence: CASSSGNYRDDVSNQPQHF. CDR3 nucleotide sequence: TGTGCCAGCAGTTCGGGGAATTACAGGGATGATGTTAGCAATCAGCCCCAGCATTTT.

In its sample, this clonotype was seen many times. This sequence joins TRBV5-1 and TRBJ2-7; a weak D match, TRBD1 (6 bases). The V gene's germline CDR1 is SGHRS and CDR2 YFSETQ. V gave up 3 bases and J gave up 1 base, with 14 bases separating them. The CDR3 covers 15 residues. The CDR3 nucleotides read TGCGCCAGCAGCTCTTATTACGGACAGTCCTACGAGCAGTACTTC. It yields the protein CASSSYYGQSYEQYF.

This clonotype was counted a few times. The chain uses TRBV6-4 and TRBJ2-1, with a possible D match to TRBD1 (6 bases). The germline V and J ends were trimmed by 5 bases and 6 bases, with 11 bases remaining between them. There are 13 residues in the CDR3. Germline CDR1 and CDR2: MRHNA and SNTAGT. Here the CDR3 reads CASSWTATNEQFF. CDR3 in DNA: TGTGCCAGCAGTTGGACAGCCACCAATGAGCAGTTCTTC.

This clonotype has more than one count but fewer than ten. The chain has TRBV7-2 and TRBJ2-2; the D is unclear. Trimming pared 4 bases from V and 6 bases from J, leaving 9 bases between. The CDR3 has 13 residues. The germline CDR1 and CDR2 sequences are SGHTA and FQGNSA. The CDR3 sequence is CASSSRWAGELFF. CDR3 in DNA: TGTGCCAGCAGCTCGAGATGGGCCGGGGAGCTGTTTTTT.

This clonotype has just a few counts. This sequence joins TRBV19 and TRBJ2-1, with a possible D match to TRBD2 (6 bases). The CDR3 spans 12 residues. Germline V CDR1 and CDR2: LNHDA, SQIVND (reference sequence). V was clipped by 9 bases and J by 4 bases, with 10 bases between them. The CDR3 sequence is CASSAGYNEQFF. CDR3 sequence (DNA): TGTGCCAGCTCCGCGGGGTACAATGAGCAGTTCTTC.

The gene calls are TRBV28 and TRBJ1-2, with D perhaps matching TRBD1 (5 bases). The V end was cut by 6 bases, the J end by 4 bases, with 12 bases between. Germline lookup yields CDR1 MDHEN and CDR2 SYDVKM. The CDR3 is made up of 13 amino acids. The CDR3 nucleotides are TGTGCCAGCAGGGCCCAGGGAGTCTATGGCTACACCTTC. Protein: CASRAQGVYGYTF.

This clonotype occurred a few times. V usage is TRBV4-1 and J usage is TRBJ1-4; 7 nucleotides match TRBD1. The CDR3 is 14 amino acids. The ends lost 4 bases at V and 6 bases at J; junction bases unmatched: 5. Germline V CDR1 and CDR2: MGHRA, YSYEKL. The CDR3 is CASSPRDSDEKLFF. The DNA of the CDR3 is TGCGCCAGCAGCCCCCGGGACAGTGATGAAAAACTGTTTTTT.